This paragraph reports one T cell receptor (beta chain). These data come from a study of blood T cell repertoires in COVID-19. About the study: From the United States, Italy and Spain came samples of acute and convalescent COVID-19.

Authors' analysis steps: Researchers report that nucleated cell counts were estimated from reference gene primer amplification. This table comes from immunoSEQ multiplex PCR, and its TCRdb copy is limited to in-frame clones, with some not included. V, J and clone size are those of that table, while D and trimming were read from the DNA. There are hundreds of thousands of clones in the sample; 70% to 90% occur only once, and 4% to 6% lies in the top ten. Trimming cost V 7 bases and J 0 bases; bases outside gene matches: 5. The CDR3 extends over 15 amino acids. Germline-derived CDR1 and CDR2 are MDHEN and SYDVKM.

Sequences were obtained from peripheral blood. This sequence joins TRBV28 and TRBJ1-3; TRBD1 agrees at 8 bases. This TCR was recovered from a man aged 45-65 years with COVID-19, enrolled during active disease. In DNA, the CDR3 is TGTGCCAGCACCGGGACAGGTTACTCTGGAAACACCATATATTTT. Translated: CASTGTGYSGNTIYF.